Shown below are 4 T cell receptor beta chains from a single sample sequenced in a study of tumor-infiltrating lymphocytes in primary liver carcinoma. The input was 450 to 500 ng total RNA; TCR beta cDNA was made from it with a constant-region primer. The TCR beta library was amplified through three nested multiplex PCR rounds in a modified ARM-PCR procedure. The first two PCR rounds used TRBV1-TRBV30 forward primers with a C-beta reverse primer, roughly 10 cycles each. From the multiplex PCR reads, TCRdb called clonotypes with MiXCR, one entry per CDR3 protein. The sample includes 99,000 or so distinct CDR3 sequences, about four fifths of them seen just once. Starting material for RNA and DNA co-extraction consisted of roughly 19-30 mg of unsorted bulk tissue. The sample taken for sequencing was liver tumor tissue from sampling region 3. The subset here: tumor region T3, left-lateral pole. Receptors originate from a man aged 40-49 years with primary liver carcinoma and hepatitis B virus infection.

A note on this clonotype: Relative to the germline gene, one junction end is altered; a read error may explain this. V usage is TRBV11-2 and J usage is TRBJ2-7; the match to TRBD2 covers 9 bases. The germline CDR1 and CDR2 sequences are SGHAT and FQNNGV. This CDR3 region has 15 residues. This chain's CDR3 is CVSRLEASGNHEQYF. In DNA form, the CDR3 reads TGTGTCAGCAGGTTAGAAGCTAGCGGGAACCACGAGCAGTACTTC.

The chain employs TRBV20-1 and TRBJ1-6, with D perhaps matching TRBD1 (6 bases). This CDR3 comprises 12 residues. Trimming removed 0 bases at V and 17 bases at J, with 14 bases between. Germline V lookup: CDR1 DFQATT, CDR2 SNEGSKA (reference sequence). The CDR3: CSAREGAFYVHF. The CDR3 DNA sequence: TGCAGTGCTAGAGAGGGGGCATTCTATGTCCACTTT.

This clonotype was observed at least ten times. The chain recombines TRBV10-3 with TRBJ2-2; D is unclear. V was cut by 8 bases and J by 2 bases, with 6 bases left in between. The CDR3 runs 12 residues. Looked up from germline, CDR1 is ENHRY and CDR2 is SYGVKD. This chain's CDR3 is CAIRKNTGELFF. CDR3 DNA: TGTGCCATCCGAAAAAACACCGGGGAGCTGTTTTTT.

Comments on this clonotype: No conserved phenylalanine or tryptophan ends this CDR3, so it is likely a read error. The genes are TRBV12-3 or TRBV12-4 and TRBJ2-5; D perhaps matches TRBD2 (5 bases). The CDR3 has 14 amino acids. Here the CDR3 DNA reads TGTGCCAGCAGTTTTGGAGGCAACCAAGAGTCCCAGTACCTC. This codes for CASSFGGNQESQYL.